The present TCR beta chain was sequenced within a study of blood T cell repertoires in COVID-19. V shed 5 bases and J shed 3 bases, with 14 bases lying between them. The CDR3 length is 15 residues. Germline V gene data show CDR1 as LNHNV and CDR2 as YYDKDF (reference sequence). Original handling: The assay estimated nucleated cells by amplifying reference gene primers. TCRdb's copy holds only in-frame clones and misses some; the assay was immunoSEQ multiplex PCR. For V, J and clone size, that table is used; D and trimming come from the DNA. The sample holds about 80,000 clones, around 80% seen once. The sample taken for sequencing was peripheral blood. The rearrangement joins TRBV15 to TRBJ1-5; D gene ambiguous. The source is a woman aged 40 to 49 with active or convalescent COVID-19. DNA of the CDR3: TGTGCCACCAGCCCCGGAGTGCCATTCAATCAGCCCCAGCATTTT. Protein: CATSPGVPFNQPQHF.